This T cell receptor beta chain was identified in a study of blood T cell repertoires in COVID-19. Study details: The analysed material was cDNA or gDNA that came from T cells, B-cell-depleted T cells, or PBMCs.

TCRdb keeps only in-frame clones here, not all; method: immunoSEQ multiplex PCR. The data show approximately 54,000 clones, roughly 90% seen once. V lost 4 bases to trimming and J lost 9 bases, with 8 bases between them. Germline loops: CDR1 MNHEY, CDR2 SVGEGT. This CDR3 has 11 residues. This TCR was recovered from a man in his forties or fifties with acute or convalescent COVID-19. V usage is TRBV6-2 or TRBV6-3 and J usage is TRBJ2-3; no clear D gene. Sequenced: peripheral blood. In nucleotides, the CDR3 is TGTGCCAGCAGTTCAGGTGAAACGCAGTATTTT. Amino acids: CASSSGETQYF.